The T cell receptor beta chain described here comes from a study of cytotoxic CD8 clonotypes in ibrutinib-treated CLL. Study background: After treatment lasting a median 12 months, range 6 to 36, response samples were collected.

The ends were cut back, 7 bases at V and 6 bases at J, with 11 bases in the middle. CDR1 and CDR2 (germline): ENHRY, SYGVKD. CDR3 size: 12 residues. A word on this clone: What it binds is not known.

The protocol was immunoSEQ multiplex PCR, while the TCRdb copy is restricted to in-frame clones and leaves out a portion. The data show about 250,000 clones, 60% to 75% seen once. General study points: Higher circulating CD8+ T-cell counts strongly accompanied higher baseline clonality, above age-matched healthy donors. Public clonotypes proved infrequent, and on treatment they shrank or remained steady. Clonality increased at ibrutinib response and stayed stable in sustained remission. At progression, however, it fell back toward baseline.

This chain uses TRBV10-3 with TRBJ2-3; D perhaps matches TRBD2 (5 bases). The sequence derives from a human donor with chronic lymphocytic leukemia. The source material was PBMCs, sampled after 24 months of ibrutinib treatment. The CDR3 is CAIKSSSDTQYF. In DNA form, the CDR3 reads TGTGCCATCAAATCTAGCTCCGATACGCAGTATTTT.